The present T cell receptor (beta chain) was sequenced within a study of identical twins. TCRdb reprocessed the 5' RACE reads with MiXCR, giving one entry per CDR3 protein. The sample holds some 270,000 distinct CDR3 sequences, roughly 8% seen once. Germline CDR1 DFQATT, CDR2 SNEGSKA (reference sequence). The CDR3 totals 13 residues. At least ten counts were recorded for this clonotype. The same sample was also studied in work on yellow fever vaccine responses in identical twins. That paper adds: In identical twins, vaccine T cell responses appeared partly shared and partly individual.

The V call is TRBV20-1, the J call TRBJ2-7, with D possibly TRBD2 on 6 matching bases. Input material: CD8+ T cells sorted from blood. The sequence derives from a woman under 30 in good health. DNA of the CDR3: TGCAGGCTGCCTAGCGAACCTAACTACGAGCAGTACTTC. This codes for CRLPSEPNYEQYF.